The 32 T cell receptor beta chains below were found in one sample sequenced in a study of T cells after yellow fever vaccination. TCRdb processed the 5' RACE reads anew with MiXCR; each CDR3 protein has one entry. This repertoire shows hundreds of thousands of distinct CDR3 sequences, roughly 14% found once; its top ten account for over 11%. The specimen was PBMCs, collected on the day of the yellow fever booster vaccination. These TCRs come from a man younger than 40 who received the YFV17D yellow fever vaccine.

This chain links TRBV5-1 with TRBJ1-6, with TRBD1 matching over 7 bases. In germline, CDR1 is SGHRS, CDR2 YFSETQ. Trimming removed 3 bases from V and 10 bases from J; junction bases left unmatched: 7. The CDR3 totals 14 residues. The CDR3 coding sequence is TGCGCCAGCAGCTCTGACAGGGTATACTCACCCCTCCACTTT. This translates into CASSSDRVYSPLHF.

This clonotype has a handful of counts. The rearrangement links TRBV4-3 to TRBJ2-1; D unclear. Germline V lookup: CDR1 LGHNA, CDR2 YSLEER. Trimming took 1 base from V and 9 from J, leaving 13 bases between them. There are 14 residues in the CDR3. DNA of the CDR3: TGCGCCAGCAGCCAAGTATCGAGACAAGGTGAGCAGTTCTTC. It translates to CASSQVSRQGEQFF.

This chain connects TRBV9 to TRBJ2-1; D is possibly TRBD1 (7 bases). Germline CDR1 reads SGDLS; CDR2 reads YYNGEE. This CDR3 region has 13 residues. Trimming stripped 7 bases from V and 5 bases from J, with 13 bases between. The CDR3 loop is CASGGTAHNEQFF. CDR3 sequence (DNA): TGTGCCAGCGGAGGGACAGCCCACAATGAGCAGTTCTTC.

The V gene is TRBV7-2, the J gene TRBJ2-5; no clear D gene. This CDR3 contains 16 residues. Between the trimmed V and J ends, which lost 1 base and 5 bases, there was a span of 17 bases. Per germline, CDR1 SGHTA and CDR2 FQGNSA. For the CDR3, the DNA is TGTGCCAGCAGCTTAGGATCGTACCCCATGGGGGAGACCCAGTACTTC. It translates to CASSLGSYPMGETQYF.

V gene TRBV5-1 combines with J gene TRBJ1-3, with 7 bases that match TRBD1. The V and J ends lost 4 bases and 4 bases, in that order; junction bases with no gene match: 2. The CDR3 extends over 13 amino acids. Germline V gene sequence: CDR1 SGHRS, CDR2 YFSETQ. The CDR3 loop is CASSADRGNTIYF. The CDR3 DNA sequence: TGCGCCAGCAGCGCGGACAGGGGAAACACCATATATTTT.

This clonotype was recorded many times. J is TRBJ1-2 and V is TRBV5-1; unclear D gene. CDR3 size: 14 residues. The V end was cut by 0 bases, the J end by 0 bases, with 6 bases between. Per the germline V gene, CDR1 is SGHRS and CDR2 is YFSETQ. The CDR3 bases are TGCGCCAGCAGCTTGGCCACCTCTAACTATGGCTACACCTTC. It codes for CASSLATSNYGYTF.

There are a few counts of this clonotype. This chain connects TRBV5-1 to TRBJ2-5, with D perhaps matching TRBD1 (6 bases). The ends were cut back, 3 bases at V and 4 bases at J, with 16 bases in the middle. From germline, CDR1 is SGHRS and CDR2 YFSETQ. This CDR3 has 15 residues. The CDR3 sequence is CASSSSGRGGETQYF. DNA for the CDR3: TGCGCCAGCAGCTCCTCCGGCCGAGGGGGAGAGACCCAGTACTTC.

The chain's CDR3 is CSARAGLASTMEQYF. The CDR3 DNA reads as TGCAGTGCTAGAGCAGGACTAGCTAGCACTATGGAGCAGTACTTC. This chain links TRBV20-1 with TRBJ2-7; 8 positions agree with TRBD2. V shed 1 base and J 7 bases; nucleotides not matched to a gene: 12. Per germline, CDR1 DFQATT and CDR2 SNEGSKA (reference sequence). There are 15 residues in the CDR3.

V and J are TRBV6-2 or TRBV6-3 and TRBJ2-2; 10 bases are a match to TRBD2. The length of the CDR3 is 14 residues. With V trimmed by 5 bases and J by 7 bases, 4 bases remained unmatched. Germline assignment: CDR1 MNHEY and CDR2 SVGEGT. DNA of the CDR3: TGTGCCAGCAGTCTCGGACTAGCGGACGGGGAGCTGTTTTTT. This gives the protein CASSLGLADGELFF.

This clonotype was seen repeatedly, ten times or more. The chain employs TRBV7-2 and TRBJ2-7, with 7 bases identical to TRBD1. The J segment lost 3 bases and the V segment lost 4 bases, leaving 3 bases of the junction unmatched. Germline assignment: CDR1 SGHTA and CDR2 FQGNSA. The CDR3 has 13 amino acids. The chain's CDR3 is CASSSRTGYEQYF. The CDR3 region has the DNA TGTGCCAGCAGCTCCCGGACAGGCTACGAGCAGTACTTC.

This rearrangement joins TRBV7-6 to TRBJ2-7; D might be TRBD2 (6 bases). V was trimmed by 5 bases and J by 0 bases, leaving 11 bases between them. This CDR3 region has 14 residues. In germline, CDR1 is SGHVS, CDR2 FNYEAQ. CDR3 protein: CASSVRRDSYEQYF. CDR3 in DNA: TGTGCCAGCAGCGTCCGGCGGGACTCCTACGAGCAGTACTTC.

This clonotype was detected only a few times. The chain couples TRBV19 to TRBJ1-1; D gene uncertain. Germline CDR1 reads LNHDA; CDR2 reads SQIVND (reference sequence). There are 14 residues in the CDR3. Trimming took off 1 base at V and 4 bases at J, with 10 bases between the two ends. The CDR3 nucleotides are TGTGCCAGTAGTATAGGGAAGGGCGGCACTGAAGCTTTCTTT. It translates to CASSIGKGGTEAFF. Variable domain in full (rest from reference TRBV19 and TRBJ1-1): DGGITQSPKYLFRKEGQNVTLSCEQNLNHDAMYWYRQDPGQGLRLIYYSQIVNDFQKGDIAEGYSVSREKKESFPLTVTSAQKNPTAFYLCASSIGKGGTEAFFGQGTRLTVV.

CDR3 protein: CASRRIRDSIYNEQFF. DNA for the CDR3: TGTGCCAGCAGGCGCATCCGGGACTCTATCTACAATGAGCAGTTCTTC. V and J are TRBV6-2 or TRBV6-3 and TRBJ2-1, with a tentative D call TRBD2 (6 bases). V lost 6 bases and J 3 bases, leaving 18 bases between the germline ends. The CDR3 is 16 amino acids. CDR1 is MNHEY, CDR2 SVGEGT, per germline.

The chain carries TRBV18 and TRBJ2-5; possible D gene TRBD2, 6 bases. Germline V lookup: CDR1 KGHSH, CDR2 LQKENI. There are 13 residues in the CDR3. Trimming shortened V by 4 bases and J by 4 bases, and 10 bases separated the two germline ends. The CDR3 DNA sequence: TGTGCCAGCTCACAAGGACTAACAGAGACCCAGTACTTC. Its protein product is CASSQGLTETQYF.

The chain couples TRBV29-1 to TRBJ2-7; D not certain. The V end was cut by 7 bases, the J end by 3 bases, with 10 bases between. Germline lookup yields CDR1 SQVTM and CDR2 ANQGSEA. CDR3 length: 11 residues. The DNA for the CDR3 is TGCAGCGCCGGATCGAGCTACGAGCAGTACTTC. This gives the protein CSAGSSYEQYF.

There are a few counts of this clonotype. The chain uses TRBV7-3 and TRBJ2-2; D not certain. Germline V gene sequence: CDR1 SGHTA, CDR2 FQGTGA. The length of the CDR3 is 17 residues. V dropped 5 bases and J dropped 3 bases, with 19 bases sitting between them. CDR3 in amino acids: CASSGLGNRLHTGELFF. The CDR3 nucleotides read TGTGCCAGCAGCGGATTAGGGAATCGATTGCACACCGGGGAGCTGTTTTTT.

Only a few counts were recorded for this clonotype. The rearrangement joins TRBV27 to TRBJ2-1; D gene unclear. CDR1 is MNHEY and CDR2 is SMNVEV in the germline V gene (reference sequence). Between the trimmed V and J ends, which lost 0 bases and 2 bases, there was a span of 8 bases. The CDR3 sequence is 15 residues long. CDR3 nucleotides: TGTGCCAGCAGTTTATCAGGGTGGGCCTACAATGAGCAGTTCTTC. Its protein product is CASSLSGWAYNEQFF.

This clonotype was detected a few times. The rearrangement uses TRBV20-1 and TRBJ1-2; weak D call: TRBD1 (5 bases). This CDR3 is built from 13 residues. Germline CDR1 is DFQATT and CDR2 is SNEGSKA (reference sequence). Trimming left V 6 bases short and J 7 bases short, with 18 bases between. This CDR3 reads CSAYQTAYGGYTF. CDR3 bases: TGCAGTGCCTATCAGACAGCTTACGGTGGCTACACCTTC.

With respect to this clonotype: One end of the junction is discordant with germline, which a read error may explain. The chain recombines TRBV5-4 with TRBJ1-4; tentatively, D is TRBD1 (5 bases). The CDR3 consists of 14 residues. Germline assignment: CDR1 SGHNT and CDR2 YYREEE (reference sequence). The CDR3 region is CASSSGDGDGGTVF. In DNA, the CDR3 is TGTGCCAGCAGCTCAGGAGACGGAGACGGGGGTACGGTTTTT.

The chain is built from TRBV2 and TRBJ2-3, with 11 bases aligning to TRBD2. CDR1 SNHLY and CDR2 FYNNEI come from the germline V gene. With 0 bases clipped from V and 0 bases from J, the junction kept 8 bases outside the gene matches. The CDR3 contains 19 residues. CDR3 sequence (DNA): TGTGCCAGCAGTGAAGCTTCCCTACTAGCGGGAGTTAGCACAGATACGCAGTATTTT. It specifies CASSEASLLAGVSTDTQYF. The full variable domain, in which reference TRBV2 and TRBJ2-3 provide the parts outside the CDR3, is EPEVTQTPSHQVTQMGQEVILRCVPISNHLYFYWYRQILGQKVEFLVSFYNNEISEKSEIFDDQFSVERPDGSNFTLKIRSTKLEDSAMYFCASSEASLLAGVSTDTQYFGPGTRLTVL.

Of note for this clonotype: Sequence at one end of the junction differs from germline and may be a read error. The chain joins TRBV4-2 to TRBJ1-2, with D unclear. This CDR3 has 17 residues. Germline assignment: CDR1 LGHNA and CDR2 YNFKEQ. The CDR3 DNA reads as TGTGCCTGCAGCCAAGAAGGGCCTCGAGCGGTGTACTATGGCTACACCTTC. This translates into CACSQEGPRAVYYGYTF.

V gene TRBV20-1 combines with J gene TRBJ2-2, with D possibly TRBD1 on 6 matching bases. The germline V gene encodes CDR1 DFQATT and CDR2 SNEGSKA (reference sequence). The V gene lost 6 bases and the J gene lost 0 bases, with 11 bases spanning the gap. The CDR3 covers 14 residues. The CDR3 sequence is CSAPGHPNTGELFF. The CDR3 bases are TGCAGTGCGCCGGGACACCCGAACACCGGGGAGCTGTTTTTT.

The V and J genes are TRBV18 and TRBJ2-3; D remains unclear. The CDR3 extends over 13 amino acids. Germline-derived CDR1 and CDR2 are KGHSH and LQKENI. The germline V and J ends were trimmed by 0 bases and 4 bases, with 5 bases remaining between them. CDR3 loop: CASSPPAPDTQYF. CDR3 sequence (DNA): TGTGCCAGCTCACCACCGGCCCCAGATACGCAGTATTTT.

The J gene is TRBJ2-7, the V gene TRBV4-3, with D perhaps given as TRBD1 or TRBD2 (5 bases each). V was cut by 1 base and J by 7 bases, with 20 bases left in between. Germline V lookup: CDR1 LGHNA, CDR2 YSLEER. The CDR3 sequence is 16 residues long. CDR3 region: CASSQGPGTAQKEQYF. For the CDR3, the DNA is TGCGCCAGCAGCCAAGGACCCGGGACCGCTCAAAAGGAGCAGTACTTC.

A few counts support this clonotype. This chain joins TRBV20-1 and TRBJ1-1, with a possible D match to TRBD1 (5 bases). CDR3 length: 13 residues. V was pared by 1 base and J by 1 base, with 7 bases between. The germline V gene encodes CDR1 DFQATT and CDR2 SNEGSKA (reference sequence). The CDR3 nucleotides are TGCAGTGCTAGAGGCAGGGAGAACACTGAAGCTTTCTTT. Amino acid sequence: CSARGRENTEAFF.

CDR3 sequence: CATSRDQSRTEAFF. The CDR3 DNA follows: TGTGCCACCAGCAGAGATCAGTCGCGCACTGAAGCTTTCTTT. The V and J genes are TRBV15 and TRBJ1-1; D remains unclear. The CDR3 length is 14 residues. Trimming removed 0 bases at V and 4 bases at J, with 9 bases between. Germline-derived CDR1 and CDR2 are LNHNV and YYDKDF (reference sequence).

For this clonotype: Compared with germline, one end of the junction differs, possibly owing to a read error. The chain couples TRBV7-9 to TRBJ2-4; D gene unclear. The CDR3 extends over 13 amino acids. Germline V gene sequence: CDR1 SEHNR, CDR2 FQNEAQ (reference sequence). CDR3: CASSSNWASSQCF. In nucleotides, the CDR3 is TGTGCCAGCAGTTCCAATTGGGCCTCTTCCCAGTGCTTC. The variable domain in full, completed from reference TRBV7-9 and TRBJ2-4, reads DTGVSQNPRHKITKRGQNVTFRCDPISEHNRLYWYRQTLGQGPEFLTYFQNEAQLEKSRLLSDRFSAERPKGSFSTLEIQRTEQGDSAMYLCASSSNWASSQCFGAGTRLSVL.

This clonotype was observed a handful of times. The chain uses TRBV7-6 and TRBJ2-1, with D tentatively TRBD2 (6 bases). V gave up 6 bases and J gave up 9 bases, with 21 bases separating them. The CDR3 is 15 residues long. The V gene's germline CDR1 is SGHVS and CDR2 FNYEAQ. The DNA of the CDR3 is TGTGCCAGCAGATCTTCCTCGGGGTTGGGAGGTGAGCAGTTCTTC. Protein product: CASRSSSGLGGEQFF.

This clonotype was observed a few times. CDR3 amino acids: CATSLVKNTGELFF. In DNA, the CDR3 is TGTGCCACCAGCTTGGTGAAGAACACCGGGGAGCTGTTTTTT. V gene TRBV15 combines with J gene TRBJ2-2; no firm D call. The germline V gene has CDR1 LNHNV and CDR2 YYDKDF (reference sequence). The germline V and J ends were trimmed by 5 bases and 1 base, with 8 bases remaining between them. This CDR3 region has 14 residues.

This clonotype was seen a few times. The CDR3 reads CASSPTGAPGSPLHF. For the CDR3, the DNA is TGCGCCAGCAGCCCAACGGGGGCTCCGGGTTCACCCCTCCACTTT. The chain recombines TRBV5-1 with TRBJ1-6; a possible D gene is TRBD1 (6 bases). Germline V CDR1 and CDR2: SGHRS, YFSETQ. The CDR3 totals 15 residues. Trimming shortened V by 4 bases and J by 9 bases, and 17 bases separated the two germline ends. Combining the CDR3 with reference TRBV5-1 and TRBJ1-6 gives the whole variable domain KAGVTQTPRYLIKTRGQQVTLSCSPISGHRSVSWYQQTPGQGLQFLFEYFSETQRNKGNFPGRFSGRQFSNSRSEMNVSTLELGDSALYLCASSPTGAPGSPLHFGNGTRLTVT.

In this sample, this clonotype turned up a few times. The CDR3 DNA sequence: TGCGCCAGCAGCCAAACCGGAGGACAGGGTTTCAATGAGCAGTTCTTC. Protein product: CASSQTGGQGFNEQFF. V usage is TRBV4-3 and J usage is TRBJ2-1, with 8 bases fitting TRBD1. The J segment lost 6 bases and the V segment lost 2 bases, leaving 9 bases of the junction unmatched. Germline V lookup: CDR1 LGHNA, CDR2 YSLEER. The length of the CDR3 is 16 residues.

The chain links TRBV5-1 to TRBJ2-7; the D gene is possibly TRBD1 (6 bases). The CDR3 loop spans 14 amino acids. The V and J ends lost 5 bases and 6 bases respectively, with 18 bases between them. Per germline, CDR1 SGHRS and CDR2 YFSETQ. DNA of the CDR3: TGCGCCAGCAGTGTCGACAGGTACCTTAGCGAGCAGTACTTC. The encoded protein is CASSVDRYLSEQYF.